This TCR beta chain was sequenced for a study of blood T cell repertoires in COVID-19. Study background: COVID-19 samples from acute and convalescent phases originated in the United States, Italy and Spain. The analysed material was cDNA or gDNA that came from T cells, B-cell-depleted T cells, or PBMCs.

The method was immunoSEQ multiplex PCR; TCRdb's version includes in-frame clones alone and lacks a portion of them. Here the sample spans over 250,000 clones, about 91% being singletons. The Seattle site enrolled patients during active infection and followed them longitudinally. Per germline, CDR1 SEHNR and CDR2 FQNEAQ (reference sequence). Trimming at V came to 6 bases and at J to 4 bases, leaving 8 bases not matched to a gene. This CDR3 comprises 15 residues. Specimen: peripheral blood. V is TRBV7-9 and J is TRBJ2-5; 10 bases are shared with TRBD1. The origin of this receptor is a young adult with COVID-19, enrolled during active disease. DNA of the CDR3: TGTGCCAGCAGTTTCCTCCGGGACAGGGGAGAGACCCAGTACTTC. Protein product: CASSFLRDRGETQYF.